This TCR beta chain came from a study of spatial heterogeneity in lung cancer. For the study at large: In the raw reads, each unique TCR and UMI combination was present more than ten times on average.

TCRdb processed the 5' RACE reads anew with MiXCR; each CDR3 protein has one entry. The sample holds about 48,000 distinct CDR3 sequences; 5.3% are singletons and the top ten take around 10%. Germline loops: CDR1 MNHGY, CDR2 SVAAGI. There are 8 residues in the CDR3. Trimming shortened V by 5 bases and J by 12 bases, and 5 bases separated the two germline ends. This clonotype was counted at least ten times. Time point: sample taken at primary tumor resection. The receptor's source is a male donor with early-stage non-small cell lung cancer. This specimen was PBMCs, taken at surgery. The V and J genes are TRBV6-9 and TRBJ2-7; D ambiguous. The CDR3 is CASSPSYF. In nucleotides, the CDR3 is TGTGCCAGCAGTCCGTCGTACTTC.